The present T cell receptor beta chain was sequenced within a study of blood T cell repertoires in COVID-19 (dated by TCRdb to about 2020). With regard to the full study: Samples covering the acute and convalescent phases of COVID-19 were provided by collaborators in the United States, Italy and Spain. The material from the prospective study consisted of cDNA or gDNA derived from T cells, B-cell-depleted T cells, or PBMCs. Subjects who had been exposed to COVID-19, were actively infected with it, or had recovered from it provided the deeply sampled blood TCRbeta repertoires that made up the dataset. The repertoires were released in a freely available public database intended as a resource for research on the immune response to SARS-CoV-2. Samples came from the ongoing ImmuneRACE study (first 160 participants) plus 1,254 subjects from 6 global collaborators. Sample metadata almost always included a de-identified subject ID, COVID-19 status, age in years and sex. Where HLA class I and class II types were available, the types were taken from metadata supplied by the sample provider, not from assay-based typing.

Overall study outcomes, separate from this receptor: The quantity of clinical and demographic metadata differed by source and by participant and was supplied without curation.

TCRbeta CDR3 regions were amplified from genomic DNA using the immunoSEQ Assay, a bias-controlled multiplex PCR. On the authors' methods: Within the assay, amplification of reference gene primers was used to estimate how many nucleated cells each sample contained. To quantify the absolute abundance of each unique TCRbeta CDR3 rearrangement, sequence reads were collapsed and filtered. Productive Simpson clonality was computed per sample as the square root of Simpson's diversity index over productive rearrangements. Entries here come from immuneACCESS through TCRdb and include only in-frame sequences with V and J called. Some clones fail to appear in such tables; in the studies checked, an unresolved V gene covers under half of the shortfall, and the cause of the remainder is unknown. For V, J and clone size, that table is used; D and trimming come from the DNA. The sample table records about 180,000 clones; around four fifths of these occur just once. Clones ranked in the top ten supply 7.6% of the sample.

CDR1 and CDR2, looked up from the germline V gene, are MDHEN and SYDVKM. Its CDR3 holds 12 amino acids, cysteine through phenylalanine. The DNA shown is the 36-base CDR3, in frame from base 1. Trimming removed 3 bases from V and 5 bases from J, leaving 7 bases between the germline ends. One collaborating source in Seattle enrolled patients while the patients were actively infected and followed the patients over time throughout the course of disease. Each collaborating institution followed its own protocols to collect whole blood in K2EDTA tubes. For TCRbeta analysis, collaborator samples were shipped as frozen whole blood, as isolated PBMCs, or as DNA extracted from either sample type. With respect to this clone: Its cognate antigen has yet to be identified. No much larger clone is present one base from it, and per-base qualities are unavailable.

The source of this sequence is a woman in her 70s with COVID-19, enrolled during active disease. The sequenced sample consisted of peripheral blood. The chain is made from TRBV28 and TRBJ1-2, with the D gene call left open. This receptor carries the CDR3 CASSFLGYGYTF. The base sequence is TGTGCCAGCAGTTTTCTCGGTTATGGCTACACCTTC.